In its sample, the clone carrying this T cell receptor (beta chain) was seen many times. Its target is unknown. The data are from a study of metastatic and nonmetastatic thyroid tumors. Overall study: Across peripheral blood and tumor or nodule tissue samples taken from malignant and benign thyroid patients, the repertoires were compared with one another.

CDR1 and CDR2 from the germline V gene are SGHNT and YENEEA. CDR3 length equals 20 residues. Trimming removed 0 bases from V and 7 bases from J; junction bases left unmatched: 18. Each patient came to thyroid surgery without any prior treatment (of any kind). Whole-study results and caveats: Malignant thyroid tumors reportedly exceeded benign nodules significantly in TCR beta diversity, with the difference appearing in blood and tumor.

Original processing methods: A distant-metastasis classifier for papillary thyroid cancer was built using CDR3 differences across clinicopathological groups. TCRdb redid the clone calls on the PCR reads using MiXCR. TCRdb, not the authors, supplied the V and J calls. This sample carries around 17,000 clones, roughly 20% of them seen once, and the ten largest clones take about 8%. The sequence was collected from a female donor with papillary thyroid cancer or a benign thyroid nodule (not recorded which). Some clones in this sample may be carry-over from other donors' samples. This chain joins TRBV11-3 and TRBJ1-2; 12 nucleotides match TRBD1. Material for sequencing was adjacent normal tissue. CDR3 nucleotides: TGTGCCAGCAGCTTAGATCAGATGATTCAATCCGGGACAGGGGGCCTTGGCTACACCTTC. It is translated as CASSLDQMIQSGTGGLGYTF.